The source of this TCR beta chain is a study of control samples from healthy donors and cancer patients. The data were produced by immunoSEQ multiplex PCR, yet TCRdb's version contains in-frame clones alone and is incomplete. The table has roughly 58,000 clones, about 90% seen once; the top ten hold roughly 12%. The germline CDR1 and CDR2 sequences are LNHDA and SQIVND (reference sequence). V was trimmed by 4 bases and J by 0 bases, leaving 10 bases between them. CDR3 length: 14 amino acids. This sequence joins TRBV19 and TRBJ2-7, with a weak D call TRBD1 (5 bases). Sequencing input: PBMCs. The clonotype originates from a woman in her sixties or seventies with lung cancer. The CDR3 protein is CASSNPGNSYEQYF. In nucleotides, the CDR3 is TGTGCCAGTAGTAATCCAGGGAACTCCTACGAGCAGTACTTC. The full variable domain, completed using reference TRBV19 and TRBJ2-7, is DGGITQSPKYLFRKEGQNVTLSCEQNLNHDAMYWYRQDPGQGLRLIYYSQIVNDFQKGDIAEGYSVSREKKESFPLTVTSAQKNPTAFYLCASSNPGNSYEQYFGPGTRLTVT.